Listed below are T cell receptor beta chains from one sample, sequenced in a study of CD8 T cells in ankylosing spondylitis. TCRdb recomputed calls from the 5' RACE reads with MiXCR, one row per CDR3 protein. Of fewer than 550,000 distinct CDR3 sequences in the sample, about 5.7% were seen once. Sample: blood, either unsorted or a sorted T cell fraction (not recorded which). The source of these receptors is a male donor with ankylosing spondylitis. Both conserved end residues are part of each CDR3. The D gene is left open where the match is weak. Size values are once, few and many counts, or a class for expanded clones, and some rows have none.

TRBV5-1,TRBD1,many,TRBJ2-2,16,CASSLVGGQGTGELFF,TGCGCCAGCAGCTTGGTAGGAGGACAGGGGACCGGGGAGCTGTTTTTT
TRBV7-2,-,many,TRBJ2-7,15,CASSFQAGTSYEQYF,TGTGCCAGCAGCTTTCAAGCGGGCACTTCCTACGAGCAGTACTTC
TRBV7-8,TRBD1,many,TRBJ1-2,15,CASSPRGTGGYGYTF,TGTGCCAGCAGCCCTAGAGGGACAGGGGGCTATGGCTACACCTTC
TRBV20-1,-,many,TRBJ1-1,12,CSARSVGAEAFF,TGCAGTGCTAGATCGGTCGGCGCTGAAGCTTTCTTT
TRBV27,-,many,TRBJ2-4,14,CASSLIGTGHIQYF,TGTGCCAGCAGTTTAATCGGGACGGGTCACATTCAGTACTTC
TRBV20-1,-,few,TRBJ2-7,12,CSACPSTYEQYF,TGCAGTGCTTGTCCTTCAACCTACGAGCAGTACTTC
TRBV4-3,-,few,TRBJ1-6,14,CASSQGGTIRTLHF,TGCGCCAGCAGCCAAGGTGGGACAATCAGGACCCTCCACTTT
TRBV20-1,TRBD1,many,TRBJ1-5,13,CSPGGDPDQPQHF,TGCAGTCCAGGGGGCGACCCAGATCAGCCCCAGCATTTT
TRBV20-1,TRBD1,many,TRBJ1-2,11,CSRRGRGGYTF,TGCAGCCGGAGGGGGCGAGGTGGCTACACCTTC
TRBV10-3,TRBD2,many,TRBJ2-5,16,CAISESRLAGDETQYF,TGTGCCATCAGTGAGTCGAGACTAGCGGGAGATGAGACCCAGTACTTC
TRBV11-2,TRBD1,many,TRBJ1-2,16,CASSPIGTGVNYGYTF,TGTGCCAGCAGCCCAATAGGGACAGGGGTTAACTATGGCTACACCTTC
TRBV11-2,-,many,TRBJ2-5,13,CASSLAGDGTQYF,TGTGCCAGCAGCTTAGCGGGAGATGGGACCCAGTACTTC
TRBV27,-,many,TRBJ2-3,16,CASSPRRPRLSDTQYF,TGTGCCAGCAGTCCCCGACGGCCTCGGTTGTCAGATACGCAGTATTTT
TRBV7-9,-,-,TRBJ2-7,15,CASSPFASRNYEQYF,TGTGCCAGCAGCCCGTTTGCGAGCAGAAATTACGAGCAGTACTTC
TRBV5-1,-,many,TRBJ2-1,14,CASSLNRGGGEQFF,TGCGCCAGCAGCTTGAACAGGGGGGGAGGTGAGCAGTTCTTC
TRBV5-1,-,many,TRBJ2-2,17,CASSLEAAFANTGELFF,TGCGCCAGCAGCTTGGAGGCAGCGTTCGCGAACACCGGGGAGCTGTTTTTT
TRBV20-1,-,-,TRBJ2-5,14,CSARPSGHEETQYF,TGCAGTGCTAGACCCTCGGGCCATGAAGAGACCCAGTACTTC
TRBV28,-,many,TRBJ1-2,12,CASQERDYGYTF,TGTGCCAGCCAGGAGAGAGACTATGGCTACACCTTC
TRBV24-1,-,many,TRBJ2-2,15,CATSESDRNTGELFF,TGTGCCACCAGTGAATCCGACAGAAACACCGGGGAGCTGTTTTTT
TRBV7-3,TRBD2,-,TRBJ2-1,17,CASSLGEGSGSYNEQFF,TGTGCCAGCAGCTTAGGGGAGGGTAGCGGGTCCTACAATGAGCAGTTCTTC
TRBV29-1,TRBD2,many,TRBJ2-7,14,CSVLRTSGAYEQYF,TGCAGCGTGCTCCGGACTAGCGGTGCCTACGAGCAGTACTTC
TRBV11-2,-,many,TRBJ2-5,13,CASSFYRKETQYF,TGTGCCAGCAGCTTCTACAGAAAAGAGACCCAGTACTTC
TRBV11-2,TRBD1,many,TRBJ1-1,16,CASSRGQGAIGTEAFF,TGTGCCAGCAGCCGCGGACAGGGGGCTATTGGCACTGAAGCTTTCTTT
TRBV5-1,-,many,TRBJ2-1,14,CASSLEVSVSGQFF,TGCGCCAGCAGCTTGGAGGTCTCGGTATCTGGGCAGTTCTTC
TRBV30,-,-,TRBJ2-7,14,CAWSGATPPYEQYF,TGTGCCTGGAGTGGGGCCACCCCTCCATACGAGCAGTACTTC
TRBV20-1,-,many,TRBJ2-3,14,CSARKGVGTDTQYF,TGCAGTGCTAGGAAGGGGGTTGGCACAGATACGCAGTATTTT
TRBV12-3/TRBV12-4,TRBD2,few,TRBJ2-1,17,CASSLALAGGRYNEQFF,TGTGCCAGCAGTTTGGCCTTAGCGGGGGGGCGGTACAATGAGCAGTTCTTC
TRBV4-3,TRBD2,many,TRBJ2-3,19,CASSLTPTSGGARGDTQYF,TGCGCCAGCAGCCTGACCCCGACTAGCGGGGGGGCCAGAGGAGATACGCAGTATTTT
TRBV27,-,many,TRBJ2-1,16,CASSLLGGTEYNEQFF,TGTGCCAGCAGTTTATTGGGCGGGACCGAATACAATGAGCAGTTCTTC
TRBV12-3/TRBV12-4,-,many,TRBJ2-7,15,CASRWQVGEAYEQYF,TGTGCCAGCAGATGGCAGGTCGGGGAGGCCTACGAGCAGTACTTC
TRBV3-1,-,few,TRBJ1-1,13,CASSWVVNTEAFF,TGTGCCAGCAGCTGGGTCGTGAACACTGAAGCTTTCTTT
TRBV5-1,-,few,TRBJ2-7,18,CASSLVGEGYGLSYEQYF,TGCGCCAGCAGCTTGGTAGGTGAGGGGTATGGCCTCTCCTACGAGCAGTACTTC
TRBV7-6,TRBD1,many,TRBJ1-6,14,CASSLRGQDSPLHF,TGTGCCAGCAGCCTCAGGGGGCAGGATTCACCCCTCCACTTT